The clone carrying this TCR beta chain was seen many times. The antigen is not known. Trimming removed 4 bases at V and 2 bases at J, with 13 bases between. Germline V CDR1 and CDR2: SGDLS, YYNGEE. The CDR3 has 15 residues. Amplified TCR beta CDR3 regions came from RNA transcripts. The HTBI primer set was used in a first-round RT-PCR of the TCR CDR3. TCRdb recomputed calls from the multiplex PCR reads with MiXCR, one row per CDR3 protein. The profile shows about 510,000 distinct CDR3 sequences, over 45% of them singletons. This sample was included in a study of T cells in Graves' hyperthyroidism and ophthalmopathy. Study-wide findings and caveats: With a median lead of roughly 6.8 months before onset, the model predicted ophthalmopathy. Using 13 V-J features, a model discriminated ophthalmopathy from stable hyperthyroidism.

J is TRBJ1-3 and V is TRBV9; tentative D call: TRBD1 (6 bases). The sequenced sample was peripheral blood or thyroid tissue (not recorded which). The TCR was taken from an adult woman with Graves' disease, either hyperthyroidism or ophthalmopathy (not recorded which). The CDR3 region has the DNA TGTGCCAGCAGCCCACGAGGGGGGGCTGGAAACACCATATATTTT. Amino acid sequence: CASSPRGGAGNTIYF.